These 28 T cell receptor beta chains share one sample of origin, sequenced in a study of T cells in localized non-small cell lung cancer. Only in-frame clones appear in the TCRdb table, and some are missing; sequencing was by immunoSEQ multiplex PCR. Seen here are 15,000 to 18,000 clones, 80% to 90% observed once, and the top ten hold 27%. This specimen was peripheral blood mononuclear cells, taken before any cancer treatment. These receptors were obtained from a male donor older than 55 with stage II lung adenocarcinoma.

The CDR3 sequence: CASSTGGQPQHF. CDR3 nucleotides: TGTGCCAGCAGTACAGGGGGTCAGCCCCAGCATTTT. The rearrangement links TRBV28 to TRBJ1-5; TRBD1 matches 8 bases. The V gene's germline CDR1 is MDHEN and CDR2 SYDVKM. This CDR3 has 12 residues. V lost 5 bases, J lost 6 bases, and 0 bases stayed unmatched.

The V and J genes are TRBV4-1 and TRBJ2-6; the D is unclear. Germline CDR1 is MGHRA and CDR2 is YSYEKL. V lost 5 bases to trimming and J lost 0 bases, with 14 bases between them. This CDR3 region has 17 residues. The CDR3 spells CASSAEDSISGANVLTF. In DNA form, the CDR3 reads TGCGCCAGCAGCGCAGAAGATTCAATCTCTGGGGCCAACGTCCTGACTTTC.

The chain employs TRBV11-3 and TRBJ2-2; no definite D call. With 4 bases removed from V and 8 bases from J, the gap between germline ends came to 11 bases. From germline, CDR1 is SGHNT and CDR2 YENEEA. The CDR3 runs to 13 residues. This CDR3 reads CASSSLPEGELFF. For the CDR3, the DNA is TGTGCCAGCAGCTCTCTCCCCGAGGGGGAGCTGTTTTTT.

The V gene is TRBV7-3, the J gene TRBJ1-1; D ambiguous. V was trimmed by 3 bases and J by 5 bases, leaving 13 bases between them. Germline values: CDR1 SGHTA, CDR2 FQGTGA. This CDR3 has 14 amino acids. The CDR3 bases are TGTGCCAGCAGCTTCGGTCTCTTGGGGACTGAAGCTTTCTTT. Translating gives CASSFGLLGTEAFF.

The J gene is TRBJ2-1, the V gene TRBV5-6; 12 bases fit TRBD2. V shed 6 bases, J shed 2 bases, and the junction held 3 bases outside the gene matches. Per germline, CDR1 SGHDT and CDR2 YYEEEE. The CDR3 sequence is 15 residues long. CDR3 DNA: TGTGCCAGCATGGGGACTAGCGGGCCCTACAATGAGCAGTTCTTC. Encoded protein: CASMGTSGPYNEQFF.

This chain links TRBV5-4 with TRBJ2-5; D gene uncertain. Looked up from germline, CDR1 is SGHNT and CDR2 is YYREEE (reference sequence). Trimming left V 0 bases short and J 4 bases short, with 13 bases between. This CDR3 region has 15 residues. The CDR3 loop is CASSLAGPSRETQYF. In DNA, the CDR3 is TGTGCCAGCAGCTTGGCGGGCCCCTCCCGAGAGACCCAGTACTTC.

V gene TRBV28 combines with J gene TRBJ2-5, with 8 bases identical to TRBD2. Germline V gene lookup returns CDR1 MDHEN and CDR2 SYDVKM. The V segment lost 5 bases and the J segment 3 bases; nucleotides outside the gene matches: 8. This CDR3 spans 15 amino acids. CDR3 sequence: CASSRRGAGEETQYF. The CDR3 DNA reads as TGTGCCAGCAGTAGGCGGGGAGCGGGAGAAGAGACCCAGTACTTC.

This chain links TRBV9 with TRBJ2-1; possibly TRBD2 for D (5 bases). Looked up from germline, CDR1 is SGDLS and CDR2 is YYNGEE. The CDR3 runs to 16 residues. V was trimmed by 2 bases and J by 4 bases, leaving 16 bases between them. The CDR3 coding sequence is TGTGCCAGCAGCGTCCTCCTAGCAGGCGGATACAATGAGCAGTTCTTC. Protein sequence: CASSVLLAGGYNEQFF.

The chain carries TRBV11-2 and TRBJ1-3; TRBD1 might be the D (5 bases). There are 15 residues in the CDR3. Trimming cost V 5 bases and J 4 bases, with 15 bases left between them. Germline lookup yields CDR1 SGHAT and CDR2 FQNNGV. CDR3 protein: CASSREGVYGNTIYF. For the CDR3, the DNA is TGTGCCAGCAGCCGGGAAGGGGTTTACGGAAACACCATATATTTT.

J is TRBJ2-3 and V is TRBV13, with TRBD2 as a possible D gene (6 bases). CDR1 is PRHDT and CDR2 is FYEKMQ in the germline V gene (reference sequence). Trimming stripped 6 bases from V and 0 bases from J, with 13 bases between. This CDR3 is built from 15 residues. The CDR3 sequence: CASSDWTTSTDTQYF. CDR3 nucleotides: TGTGCCAGCAGTGACTGGACTACCAGCACAGATACGCAGTATTTT.

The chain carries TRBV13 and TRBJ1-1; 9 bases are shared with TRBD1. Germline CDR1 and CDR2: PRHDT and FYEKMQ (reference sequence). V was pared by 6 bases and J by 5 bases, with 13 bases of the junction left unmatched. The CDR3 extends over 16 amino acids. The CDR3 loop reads CASSLPGQGLRTEAFF. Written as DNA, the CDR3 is TGTGCCAGCAGTTTACCGGGACAGGGCCTTCGGACTGAAGCTTTCTTT.

CDR3 nucleotides: TGTGCCAGCAGTGGGCCTAGCGGGTCTAGCACAGATACGCAGTATTTT. Amino acid sequence: CASSGPSGSSTDTQYF. This rearrangement joins TRBV6-1 to TRBJ2-3, with 8 bases lining up with TRBD2. The trim removed 4 bases at V and 0 bases at J, leaving 6 bases unmatched. This CDR3 has 16 residues. Germline lookup yields CDR1 MNHNS and CDR2 SASEGT.

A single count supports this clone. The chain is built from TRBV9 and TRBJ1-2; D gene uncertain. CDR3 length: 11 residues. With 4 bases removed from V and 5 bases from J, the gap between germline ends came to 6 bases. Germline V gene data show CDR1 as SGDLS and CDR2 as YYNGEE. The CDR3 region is CASSSIYGYTF. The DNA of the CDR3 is TGTGCCAGCAGCTCCATTTATGGCTACACCTTC.

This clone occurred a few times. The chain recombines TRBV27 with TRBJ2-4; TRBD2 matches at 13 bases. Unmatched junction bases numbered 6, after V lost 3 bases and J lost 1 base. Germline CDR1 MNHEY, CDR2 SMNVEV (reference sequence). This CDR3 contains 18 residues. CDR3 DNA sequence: TGTGCCAGCAGTTTCACTAGCGGGAGGGCCCCGGCCAAAAACATTCAGTACTTC. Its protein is CASSFTSGRAPAKNIQYF.

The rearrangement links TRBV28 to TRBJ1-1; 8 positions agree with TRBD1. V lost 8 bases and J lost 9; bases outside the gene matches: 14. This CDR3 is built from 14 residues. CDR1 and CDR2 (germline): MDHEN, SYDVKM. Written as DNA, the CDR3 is TGTGCCAGCCATATAAGAGGACAGGGCCATAAAGCTTTCTTT. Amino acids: CASHIRGQGHKAFF.

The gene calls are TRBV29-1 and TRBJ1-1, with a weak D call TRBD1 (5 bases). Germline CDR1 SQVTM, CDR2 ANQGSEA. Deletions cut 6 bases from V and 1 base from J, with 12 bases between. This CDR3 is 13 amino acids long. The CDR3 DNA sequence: TGCAGCGTGCCGGGACCGGGGAACACTGAAGCTTTCTTT. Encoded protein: CSVPGPGNTEAFF.

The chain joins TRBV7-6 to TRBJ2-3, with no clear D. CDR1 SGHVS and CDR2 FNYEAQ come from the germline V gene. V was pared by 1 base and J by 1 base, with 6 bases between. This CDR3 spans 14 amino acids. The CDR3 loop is CASSLGLGTDTQYF. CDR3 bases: TGTGCCAGCAGCTTAGGATTGGGCACAGATACGCAGTATTTT.

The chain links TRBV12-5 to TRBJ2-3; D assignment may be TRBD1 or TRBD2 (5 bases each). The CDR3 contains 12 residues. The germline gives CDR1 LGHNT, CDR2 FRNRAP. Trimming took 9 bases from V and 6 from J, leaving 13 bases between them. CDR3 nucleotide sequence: TGTGCTAGCCGACTGGGGACGGATACGCAGTATTTT. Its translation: CASRLGTDTQYF.

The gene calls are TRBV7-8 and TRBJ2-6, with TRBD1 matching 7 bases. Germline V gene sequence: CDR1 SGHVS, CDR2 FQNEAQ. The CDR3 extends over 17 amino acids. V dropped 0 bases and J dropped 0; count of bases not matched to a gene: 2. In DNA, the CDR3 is TGTGCCAGCAGCTTAGCGACAGGGATCTCTGGGGCCAACGTCCTGACTTTC. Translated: CASSLATGISGANVLTF.

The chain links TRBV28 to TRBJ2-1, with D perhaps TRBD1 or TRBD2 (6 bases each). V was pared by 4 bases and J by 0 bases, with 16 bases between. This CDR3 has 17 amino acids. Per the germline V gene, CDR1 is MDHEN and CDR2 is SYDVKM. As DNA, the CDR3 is TGTGCCAGCAGTTATAATAGGGGGGCGGGCTCCTACAATGAGCAGTTCTTC. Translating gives CASSYNRGAGSYNEQFF.

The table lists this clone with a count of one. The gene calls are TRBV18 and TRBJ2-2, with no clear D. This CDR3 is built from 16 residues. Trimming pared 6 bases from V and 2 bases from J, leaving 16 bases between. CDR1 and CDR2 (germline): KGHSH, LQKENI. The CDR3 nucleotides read TGTGCCAGCTCCCTCAACAGCGCACTTAACACCGGGGAGCTGTTTTTT. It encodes CASSLNSALNTGELFF.

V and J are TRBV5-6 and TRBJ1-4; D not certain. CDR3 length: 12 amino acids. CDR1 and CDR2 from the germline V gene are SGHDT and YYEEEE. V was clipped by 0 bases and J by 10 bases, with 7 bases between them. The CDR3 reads CASSLEGRKLFF. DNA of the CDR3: TGTGCCAGCAGCTTGGAGGGCCGAAAACTGTTTTTT.

The CDR3 here is CASSLKDRRRNEAFF. DNA of the CDR3: TGTGCCAGCAGCTTAAAGGACCGCCGGCGAAATGAAGCTTTCTTT. The chain uses TRBV7-2 and TRBJ1-1; no reliable D call. Trimming removed 2 bases at V and 7 bases at J, with 17 bases between. The CDR3 spans 15 residues. Germline-derived CDR1 and CDR2 are SGHTA and FQGNSA.

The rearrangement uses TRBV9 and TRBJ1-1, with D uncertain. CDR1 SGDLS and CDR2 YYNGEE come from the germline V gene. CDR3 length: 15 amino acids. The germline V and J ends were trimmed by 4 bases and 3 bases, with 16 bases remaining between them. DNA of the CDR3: TGTGCCAGCAGCCTTAGCCTGGTTGGGGACACTGAAGCTTTCTTT. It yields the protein CASSLSLVGDTEAFF.

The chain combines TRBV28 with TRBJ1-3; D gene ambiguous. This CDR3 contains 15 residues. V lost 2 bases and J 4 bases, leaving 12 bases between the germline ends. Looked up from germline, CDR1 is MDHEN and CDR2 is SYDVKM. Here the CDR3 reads CASSLGRHLGNTIYF. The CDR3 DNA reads TGTGCCAGCAGTTTAGGACGCCACCTGGGAAACACCATATATTTT.

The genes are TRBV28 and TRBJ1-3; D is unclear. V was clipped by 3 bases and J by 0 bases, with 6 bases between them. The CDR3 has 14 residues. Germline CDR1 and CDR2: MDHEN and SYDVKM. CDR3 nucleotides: TGTGCCAGCAGTTTGAGGGTCTCTGGAAACACCATATATTTT. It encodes CASSLRVSGNTIYF. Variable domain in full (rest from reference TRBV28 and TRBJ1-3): DVKVTQSSRYLVKRTGEKVFLECVQDMDHENMFWYRQDPGLGLRLIYFSYDVKMKEKGDIPEGYSVSREKKERFSLILESASTNQTSMYLCASSLRVSGNTIYFGEGSWLTVV.

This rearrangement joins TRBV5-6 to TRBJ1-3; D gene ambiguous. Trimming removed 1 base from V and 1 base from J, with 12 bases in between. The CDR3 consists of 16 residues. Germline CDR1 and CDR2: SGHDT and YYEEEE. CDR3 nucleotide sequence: TGTGCCAGCAGCTTGACCGGTACTACATCTGGAAACACCATATATTTT. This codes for CASSLTGTTSGNTIYF. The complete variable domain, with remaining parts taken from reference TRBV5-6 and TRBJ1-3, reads DAGVTQSPTHLIKTRGQQVTLRCSPKSGHDTVSWYQQALGQGPQFIFQYYEEEERQRGNFPDRFSGHQFPNYSSELNVNALLLGDSALYLCASSLTGTTSGNTIYFGEGSWLTVV.

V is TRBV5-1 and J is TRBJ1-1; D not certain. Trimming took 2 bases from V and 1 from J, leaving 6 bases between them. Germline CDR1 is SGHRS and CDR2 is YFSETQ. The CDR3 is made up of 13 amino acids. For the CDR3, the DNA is TGCGCCAGCAGCTTAAGTACGAACACTGAAGCTTTCTTT. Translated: CASSLSTNTEAFF.